This T cell receptor beta chain was sequenced during a study of T-cell reconstitution after alpha-beta-depleted transplantation in children. During its preparation, the TCRbeta library received unique molecular identifiers. TCRdb reprocessed the PCR reads with MiXCR, giving one entry per CDR3 protein. The data show a few hundred thousand distinct CDR3 sequences, around 10% seen once. Trimming took off 5 bases at V and 5 bases at J, with 10 bases between the two ends. CDR3 size: 13 residues. Sequencing was performed on PBMCs from the stem cell graft donor, taken from the stem cell graft. The chain carries TRBV12-3 or TRBV12-4 and TRBJ1-5; no definite D call. This receptor was obtained from a human donor who donated a stem cell graft to a child with acute lymphoblastic leukemia. CDR3 DNA: TGTGCCAGCAGTATCCGAACAGATCAGCCCCAGCATTTT. Translating gives CASSIRTDQPQHF.